The entry that follows covers one T cell receptor (beta chain) sequence. Its specificity is unknown. A much larger clone differs by one base, so this may be a read error. The data stem from a study of molecular identifiers for immune sequencing clone quantification. The overall study: Replicates involved a five-way split of RNA from 20,000 or 100,000 naive CD8 cells, with sequencing of four.

V dropped 0 bases and J dropped 6; count of bases not matched to a gene: 9. Per germline, CDR1 SGHRS and CDR2 YFSETQ. The CDR3 is made up of 15 amino acids. TCRdb reprocessed the PCR reads with MiXCR, giving one entry per CDR3 protein. The data show hundreds of thousands of distinct CDR3 sequences, approximately 24% seen once. Naive CD8 libraries came from approximately 20,000 to 1,000,000 sorted cells with 10%, 30% or 50% RNA. Naive CD8 T cells were picked out by sorting for CD8+CD4-CCR7+CD45RA+. Findings and caveats of the study: Under 1% of molecules in naive cells, but over 98% of effector molecules, belonged to clones above 20 RNA copies.

The clonotype was recovered from a human donor in good health. Some libraries in this study had Jurkat cell RNA spiked in. The sample was naive CD8+ T cells from blood, with Jurkat cell RNA spiked in. Subset in this sample: FACS-sorted CD8+CD4-CCR7+CD45RA+ naive T cells. V and J are TRBV5-1 and TRBJ2-7; 7 bases align to TRBD2. The CDR3 here is CASSLGSGQTFEQYF. The CDR3 nucleotides read TGCGCCAGCAGCTTGGGTAGCGGGCAAACCTTCGAGCAGTACTTC.